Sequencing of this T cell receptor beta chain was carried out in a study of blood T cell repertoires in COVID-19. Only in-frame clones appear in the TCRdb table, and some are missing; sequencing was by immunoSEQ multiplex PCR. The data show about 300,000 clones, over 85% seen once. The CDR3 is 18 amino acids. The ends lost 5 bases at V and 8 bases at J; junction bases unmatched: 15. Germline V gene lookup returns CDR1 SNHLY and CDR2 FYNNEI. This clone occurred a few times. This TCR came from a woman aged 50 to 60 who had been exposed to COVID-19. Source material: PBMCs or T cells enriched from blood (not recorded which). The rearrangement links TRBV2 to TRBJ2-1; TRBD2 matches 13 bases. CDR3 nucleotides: TGTGCCAGCAGTCTCGCCCTGACTAGCGGGGGGCAGGTTGATGAGCAGTTCTTC. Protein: CASSLALTSGGQVDEQFF.